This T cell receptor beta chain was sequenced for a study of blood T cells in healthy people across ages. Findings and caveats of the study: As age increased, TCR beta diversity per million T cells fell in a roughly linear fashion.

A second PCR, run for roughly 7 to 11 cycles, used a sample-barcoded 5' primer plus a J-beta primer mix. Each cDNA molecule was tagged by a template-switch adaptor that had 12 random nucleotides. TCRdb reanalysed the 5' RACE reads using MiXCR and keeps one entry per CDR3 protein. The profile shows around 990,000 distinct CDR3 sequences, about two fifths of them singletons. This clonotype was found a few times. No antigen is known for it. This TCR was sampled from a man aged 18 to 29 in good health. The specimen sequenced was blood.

The CDR3 spells CASSETGRSNQPQHF. DNA of the CDR3: TGTGCCAGCAGTGAAACGGGCCGTAGCAATCAGCCCCAGCATTTT. This chain uses TRBV2 with TRBJ1-5; D is unclear. V was trimmed by 2 bases and J by 0 bases, leaving 8 bases between them. The CDR3 is 15 residues long. Germline V gene sequence: CDR1 SNHLY, CDR2 FYNNEI.